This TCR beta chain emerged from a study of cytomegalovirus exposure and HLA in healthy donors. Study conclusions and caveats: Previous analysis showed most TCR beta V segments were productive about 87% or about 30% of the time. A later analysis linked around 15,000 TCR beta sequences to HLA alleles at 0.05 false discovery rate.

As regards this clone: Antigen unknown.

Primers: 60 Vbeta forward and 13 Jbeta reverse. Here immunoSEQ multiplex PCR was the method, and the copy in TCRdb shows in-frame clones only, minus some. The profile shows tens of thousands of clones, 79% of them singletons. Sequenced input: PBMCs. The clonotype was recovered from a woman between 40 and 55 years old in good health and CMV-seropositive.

The CDR3 sequence is CASRGGRVGETQYF. DNA of the CDR3: TGCGCCAGCAGGGGCGGGAGGGTTGGAGAGACCCAGTACTTC. The chain uses TRBV5-1 and TRBJ2-5; 9 bases are a match to TRBD2. The length of the CDR3 is 14 residues. J was trimmed by 4 bases and V by 5 bases; bases with no gene match: 6. Germline V gene data show CDR1 as SGHRS and CDR2 as YFSETQ.